Following are 10 T cell receptor beta chains from one sample sequenced in a study of blood T cell repertoires in COVID-19. Sequenced by immunoSEQ multiplex PCR; TCRdb stores in-frame clones only, minus some. The top ten hold approximately 1.5% of the sample, which has some 70,000 clones, roughly 85% seen once. The sequenced sample consisted of peripheral blood. These TCRs come from a woman aged 60-70 years with acute or convalescent COVID-19.

This clone appeared a few times. The rearrangement uses TRBV11-2 and TRBJ1-2; a possible D gene is TRBD1 (5 bases). The V gene lost 5 bases and the J gene lost 1 base, with 14 bases spanning the gap. CDR3 length: 15 amino acids. In germline, CDR1 is SGHAT, CDR2 FQNNGV. CDR3 bases: TGTGCCAGCAGCCGCCTGGGGGGGATTAACTATGGCTACACCTTC. Amino acids: CASSRLGGINYGYTF.

This clone has more than one count but fewer than ten. The rearrangement links TRBV6-5 to TRBJ1-1, with 10 positions matching TRBD1. The CDR3 is 13 residues long. V lost 5 bases and J lost 4; bases outside the gene matches: 1. Germline CDR1 is MNHEY and CDR2 is SVGAGI. CDR3: CASSRQGATEAFF. The CDR3 DNA is TGTGCCAGCAGTCGACAGGGGGCCACTGAAGCTTTCTTT.

The rearrangement uses TRBV19 and TRBJ2-7; 9 bases fit TRBD1. Trimming removed 7 bases from V and 0 bases from J; junction bases left unmatched: 10. The CDR3 contains 16 residues. In germline, CDR1 is LNHDA, CDR2 SQIVND (reference sequence). The CDR3 bases are TGTGCCAGTATGTCGGGACAGGGTACGCGCTCCTACGAGCAGTACTTC. This translates into CASMSGQGTRSYEQYF. Complete variable domain (other parts from reference TRBV19 and TRBJ2-7): DGGITQSPKYLFRKEGQNVTLSCEQNLNHDAMYWYRQDPGQGLRLIYYSQIVNDFQKGDIAEGYSVSREKKESFPLTVTSAQKNPTAFYLCASMSGQGTRSYEQYFGPGTRLTVT.

V usage is TRBV20-1 and J usage is TRBJ1-6; D gene unclear. CDR1 is DFQATT, CDR2 SNEGSKA, per germline (reference sequence). This CDR3 has 16 residues. V dropped 3 bases and J dropped 7 bases, with 19 bases sitting between them. The CDR3 DNA reads as TGCAGTGCTAGTCCCCCACCCGGCGGGTTGAATTCACCCCTCCACTTT. Protein sequence: CSASPPPGGLNSPLHF.

This clone was seen once. The chain carries TRBV3-1 (or the pseudogene TRBV3-2) and TRBJ1-3, with 7 bases that match TRBD1. Germline assignment: CDR1 LGHDT and CDR2 YNNKEL (reference sequence). Germline trimming cut 4 bases from V and 0 bases from J; bases unmatched to any gene: 3. The CDR3 loop spans 15 amino acids. DNA of the CDR3: TGTGCCAGCAGCCTACAGGGGTACTCTGGAAACACCATATATTTT. Protein sequence: CASSLQGYSGNTIYF.

V gene TRBV19 combines with J gene TRBJ2-2, with 8 bases fitting TRBD1. CDR1 is LNHDA, CDR2 SQIVND, per germline (reference sequence). This CDR3 comprises 15 residues. J lost 4 bases, V lost 4 bases, and 5 bases had no gene match. In DNA form, the CDR3 reads TGTGCCAGTAGTAGGCAGGGGGCGGTCACCGGGGAGCTGTTTTTT. Encoded protein: CASSRQGAVTGELFF.

The chain uses TRBV5-5 and TRBJ1-5; D remains unclear. Germline CDR1 is SGHKS and CDR2 is YYEKEE (reference sequence). Trimming left V 0 bases short and J 2 bases short, with 12 bases between. The CDR3 consists of 16 residues. For the CDR3, the DNA is TGTGCCAGCAGCTTGGGAACACCCCAGGGCAATCAGCCCCAGCATTTT. Translation gives CASSLGTPQGNQPQHF.

The rearrangement links TRBV3-1 (or the pseudogene TRBV3-2) to TRBJ2-7, with 8 positions matching TRBD2. This CDR3 region has 16 residues. From germline, CDR1 is LGHDT and CDR2 YNNKEL (reference sequence). V was pared by 0 bases and J by 4 bases, with 8 bases of the junction left unmatched. The CDR3 spells CASSQDGIAGSYEQYF. CDR3 DNA: TGTGCCAGCAGCCAAGATGGAATAGCGGGATCTTACGAGCAGTACTTC.

The chain couples TRBV7-8 to TRBJ1-2; D unresolved. Germline V lookup: CDR1 SGHVS, CDR2 FQNEAQ. CDR3 length equals 12 residues. V was pared by 5 bases and J by 7 bases, with 11 bases between. The CDR3 bases are TGTGCCAGCAGCCAACGTCGGGGTGGCTACACCTTC. Residues: CASSQRRGGYTF. The full variable domain, in which reference TRBV7-8 and TRBJ1-2 provide the parts outside the CDR3, is GAGVSQSPRYKVAKRGQDVALRCDPISGHVSLFWYQQALGQGPEFLTYFQNEAQLDKSGLPSDRFFAERPEGSVSTLKIQRTQQEDSAVYLCASSQRRGGYTFGSGTRLTVV.

J is TRBJ1-1 and V is TRBV11-2, with D tentatively TRBD1 (5 bases). This CDR3 region has 18 residues. Germline CDR1 is SGHAT and CDR2 is FQNNGV. The germline V and J ends were trimmed by 4 bases and 1 base, with 22 bases remaining between them. CDR3 DNA: TGTGCCAGCAGCTCACTTAGGAGGGGCCCCGGGCAGAACACTGAAGCTTTCTTT. It yields the protein CASSSLRRGPGQNTEAFF. The whole variable domain, remainder taken from reference TRBV11-2 and TRBJ1-1, is EAGVAQSPRYKIIEKRQSVAFWCNPISGHATLYWYQQILGQGPKLLIQFQNNGVVDDSQLPKDRFSAERLKGVDSTLKIQPAKLEDSAVYLCASSSLRRGPGQNTEAFFGQGTRLTVV.